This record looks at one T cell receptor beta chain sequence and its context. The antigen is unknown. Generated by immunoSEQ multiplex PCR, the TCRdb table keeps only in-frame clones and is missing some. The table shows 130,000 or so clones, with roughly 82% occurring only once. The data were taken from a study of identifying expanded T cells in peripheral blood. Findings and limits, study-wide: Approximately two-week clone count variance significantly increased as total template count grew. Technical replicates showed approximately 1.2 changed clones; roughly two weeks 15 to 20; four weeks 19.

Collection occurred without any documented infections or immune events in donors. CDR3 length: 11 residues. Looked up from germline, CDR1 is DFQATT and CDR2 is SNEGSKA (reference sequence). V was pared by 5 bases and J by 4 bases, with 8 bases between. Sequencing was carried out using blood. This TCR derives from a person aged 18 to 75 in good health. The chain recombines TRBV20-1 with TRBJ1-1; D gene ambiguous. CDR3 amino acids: CSALAGTEAFF. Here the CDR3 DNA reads TGCAGTGCTCTGGCCGGCACTGAAGCTTTCTTT.